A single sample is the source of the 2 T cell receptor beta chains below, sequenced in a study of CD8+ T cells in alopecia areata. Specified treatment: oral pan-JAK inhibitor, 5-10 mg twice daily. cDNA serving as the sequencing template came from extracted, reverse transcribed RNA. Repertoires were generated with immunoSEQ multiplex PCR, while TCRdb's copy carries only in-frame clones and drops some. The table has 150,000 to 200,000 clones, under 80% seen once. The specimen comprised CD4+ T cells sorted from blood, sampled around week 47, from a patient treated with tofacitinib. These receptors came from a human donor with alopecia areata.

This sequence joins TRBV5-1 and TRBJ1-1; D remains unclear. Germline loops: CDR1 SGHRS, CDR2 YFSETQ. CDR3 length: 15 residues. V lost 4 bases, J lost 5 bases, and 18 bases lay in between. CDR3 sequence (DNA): TGCGCCAGCAGCCCCGGATCCGGAGGTTTAACTGAAGCTTTCTTT. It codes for CASSPGSGGLTEAFF.

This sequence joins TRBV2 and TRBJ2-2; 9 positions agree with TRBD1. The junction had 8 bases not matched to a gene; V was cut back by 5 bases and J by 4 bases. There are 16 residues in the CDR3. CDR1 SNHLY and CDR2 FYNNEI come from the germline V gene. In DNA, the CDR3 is TGTGCCAGCAGTTTTACAGGGGGCGCGACCACCGGGGAGCTGTTTTTT. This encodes CASSFTGGATTGELFF.